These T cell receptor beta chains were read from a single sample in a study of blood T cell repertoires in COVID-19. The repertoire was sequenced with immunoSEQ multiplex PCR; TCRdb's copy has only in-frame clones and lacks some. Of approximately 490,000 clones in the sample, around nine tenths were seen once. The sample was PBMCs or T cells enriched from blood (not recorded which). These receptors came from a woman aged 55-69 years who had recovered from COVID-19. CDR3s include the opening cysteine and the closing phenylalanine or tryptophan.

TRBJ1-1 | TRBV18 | CASSPGTGGGTEAFF
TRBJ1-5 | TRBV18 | CASSQRTGDGNQPQHF
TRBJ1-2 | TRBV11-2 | CASSLEAGSYGYTF
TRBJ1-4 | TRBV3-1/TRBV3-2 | CASSHRTGEKLFF
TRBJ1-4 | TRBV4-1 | CASSQWAGGVTEKLFF
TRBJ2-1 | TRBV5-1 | CASSRTSGAHNEQFF
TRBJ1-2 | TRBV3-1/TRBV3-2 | CASSQETGAYGYTF
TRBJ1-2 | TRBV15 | CATSRDPQGDYGYTF
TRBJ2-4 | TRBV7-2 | CASSYNSGGRGIQYF
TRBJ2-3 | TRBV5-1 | CASSQRTGLGRDTQYF
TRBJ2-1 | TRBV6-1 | CASSGLTGWGRNEQFF
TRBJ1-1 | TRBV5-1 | CASSLEGAAFF
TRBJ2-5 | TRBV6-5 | CASIPTGQIYETQYF
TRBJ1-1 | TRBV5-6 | CASSFGLGANTEAFF
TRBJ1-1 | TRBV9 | CASSVDRDTTEAFF
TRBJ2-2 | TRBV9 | CASRLGGSDTGELFF
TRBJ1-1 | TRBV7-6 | CASSLTRNTEAFF
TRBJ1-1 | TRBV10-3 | CAITGTVNTEAFF
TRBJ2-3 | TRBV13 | CASSWRDAGGPQYF
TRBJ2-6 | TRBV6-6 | CASSFPGGSGANVLTF
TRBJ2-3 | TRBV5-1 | CASSLDLGQGTDTQYF
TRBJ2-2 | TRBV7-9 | CAIKWGYTGELFF
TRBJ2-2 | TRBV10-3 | CAISYQGSGELFF
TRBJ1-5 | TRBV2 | CASTDRGLSNQPQHF
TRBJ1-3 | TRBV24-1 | CATSDSRSSGNTIYF
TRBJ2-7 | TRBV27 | CASSLSGRRGRYEQYF
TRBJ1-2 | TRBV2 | CASLGQPNYGYTF
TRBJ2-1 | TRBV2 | CASSDWTSGASEQFF
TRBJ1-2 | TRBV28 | CASIQGLGYGYTF
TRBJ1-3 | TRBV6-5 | CASSSQGSGNTIYF
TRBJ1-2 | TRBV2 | CASSEVGSGWGYTF
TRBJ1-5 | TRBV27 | CASSFVGNSNQPQHF
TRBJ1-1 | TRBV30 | CAWEKNEAPGAFF
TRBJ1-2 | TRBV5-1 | CASSPPGQGAGGYTF
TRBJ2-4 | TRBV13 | CASSLELQGDIQYF
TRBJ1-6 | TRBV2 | CASSRDRANVNSPLHF
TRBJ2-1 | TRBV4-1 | CASAGATSGGPYNEQFF